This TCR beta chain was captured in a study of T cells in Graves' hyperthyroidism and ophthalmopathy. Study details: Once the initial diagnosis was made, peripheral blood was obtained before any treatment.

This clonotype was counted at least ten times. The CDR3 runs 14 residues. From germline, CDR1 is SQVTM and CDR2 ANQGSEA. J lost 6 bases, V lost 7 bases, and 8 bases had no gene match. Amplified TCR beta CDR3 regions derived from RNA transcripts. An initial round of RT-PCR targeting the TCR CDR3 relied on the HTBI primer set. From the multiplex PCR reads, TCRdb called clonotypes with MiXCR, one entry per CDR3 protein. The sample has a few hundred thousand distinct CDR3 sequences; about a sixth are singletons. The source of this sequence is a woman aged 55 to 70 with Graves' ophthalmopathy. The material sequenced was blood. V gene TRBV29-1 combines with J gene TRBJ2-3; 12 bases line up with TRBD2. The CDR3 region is CSGPLAGGGDTQYF. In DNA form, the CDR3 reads TGCAGCGGTCCACTAGCGGGGGGCGGGGATACGCAGTATTTT.